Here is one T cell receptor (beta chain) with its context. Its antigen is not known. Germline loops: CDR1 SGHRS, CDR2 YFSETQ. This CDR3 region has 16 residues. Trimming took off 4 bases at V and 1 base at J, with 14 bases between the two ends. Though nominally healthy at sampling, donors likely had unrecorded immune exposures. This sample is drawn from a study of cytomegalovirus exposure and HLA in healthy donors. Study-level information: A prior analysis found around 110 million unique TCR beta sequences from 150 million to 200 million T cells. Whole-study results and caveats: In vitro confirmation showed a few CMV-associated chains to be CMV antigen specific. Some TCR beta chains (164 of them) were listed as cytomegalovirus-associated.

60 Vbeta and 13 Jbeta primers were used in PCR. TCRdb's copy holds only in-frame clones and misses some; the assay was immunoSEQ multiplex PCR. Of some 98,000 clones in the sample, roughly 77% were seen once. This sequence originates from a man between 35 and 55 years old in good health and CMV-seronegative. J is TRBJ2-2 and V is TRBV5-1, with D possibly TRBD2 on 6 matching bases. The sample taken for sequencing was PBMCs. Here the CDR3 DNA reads TGCGCCAGCAGCCCGGAGGGCGGGGTGAACACCGGGGAGCTGTTTTTT. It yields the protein CASSPEGGVNTGELFF.